The next 30 T cell receptor beta chains were all read from a single sample in a study of metastatic and nonmetastatic thyroid tumors. TCRdb reanalyzed the PCR reads via MiXCR. The sample includes about 21,000 clones, approximately 35% of them seen just once. No treatment of any kind had been given to any patient before thyroid surgery. Sequenced: tumor tissue. The receptors derive from a female donor with papillary thyroid cancer or a benign thyroid nodule (not recorded which). Some clones in this sample may be carry-over from other donors' samples.

The chain uses TRBV3-1 and TRBJ1-6; D unresolved. The CDR3 runs to 15 residues. CDR1 is LGHDT, CDR2 YNNKEL, per germline (reference sequence). Between the trimmed V and J ends, which lost 4 bases and 1 base, there was a span of 8 bases. The CDR3 nucleotides read TGTGCCAGCAGCCCGATCCGGTCCTATAATTCACCCCTCCACTTT. Encoded protein: CASSPIRSYNSPLHF. The variable domain in full, completed from reference TRBV3-1 and TRBJ1-6, reads DTAVSQTPKYLVTQMGNDKSIKCEQNLGHDTMYWYKQDSKKFLKIMFSYNNKELIINETVPNRFSPKSPDKAHLNLHINSLELGDSAVYFCASSPIRSYNSPLHFGNGTRLTVT.

This chain connects TRBV5-1 to TRBJ2-2, with 7 bases lining up with TRBD1. Germline assignment: CDR1 SGHRS and CDR2 YFSETQ. Trimming at V came to 0 bases and at J to 7 bases, leaving 6 bases not matched to a gene. The CDR3 has 15 amino acids. CDR3 nucleotide sequence: TGCGCCAGCAGCTTGGTAACAGGGGCTGGCGGGGAGCTGTTTTTT. It codes for CASSLVTGAGGELFF.

Points on this clone: One end of the junction is discordant with germline, which a read error may explain. The V call is TRBV7-7, the J call TRBJ2-5, with D possibly called TRBD1 or TRBD2 (5 bases each). Germline V lookup: CDR1 SSHAT, CDR2 FNYEAQ (reference sequence). The CDR3 contains 13 residues. CDR3 sequence: CASSLGVQETQYF. CDR3 coding DNA: TGTGCTAGCAGCTTGGGGGTCCAAGAGACCCAGTACTTC.

This clone has only one observation. The rearrangement links TRBV20-1 to TRBJ1-2; D possibly corresponds to TRBD1 (5 bases). The length of the CDR3 is 13 residues. The V gene's germline CDR1 is DFQATT and CDR2 SNEGSKA (reference sequence). Trimming took 0 bases from V and 8 from J, leaving 13 bases between them. CDR3 DNA: TGCAGTGCTAGAGATAAAGGGACGGGGGGCTACACCTTC. Translated, it gives CSARDKGTGGYTF.

As concerns this clone: The junction shows a germline mismatch at one end, possibly a read error. The rearrangement links TRBV6-1 to TRBJ2-2, with D possibly being TRBD2 (6 bases). Germline CDR1 is MNHNS and CDR2 is SASEGT. This CDR3 contains 16 residues. As DNA, the CDR3 is TGTGCCAGCAGGACGCCCGATCGGGAGAACACCGGGAAGCTGTTTTTT. It specifies CASRTPDRENTGKLFF.

This clone was counted only a few times. The CDR3 DNA sequence: TGTGCCAGCCGATCGGGCGGCAGGGGGTTCTATGGCTACACCTTC. Translation: CASRSGGRGFYGYTF. The V gene is TRBV27, the J gene TRBJ1-2; the match to TRBD1 covers 7 bases. This CDR3 is 15 amino acids long. V was clipped by 8 bases and J by 4 bases; unmatched bases: 13. Germline-derived CDR1 and CDR2 are MNHEY and SMNVEV (reference sequence).

The V gene is TRBV19, the J gene TRBJ2-1, with D possibly matching TRBD2 (7 bases). The germline CDR1 and CDR2 sequences are LNHDA and SQIVND (reference sequence). This CDR3 is 15 amino acids long. With 9 bases removed from V and 4 bases from J, the gap between germline ends came to 19 bases. CDR3 protein: CASRRGGGLYNEQFF. Written as DNA, the CDR3 is TGTGCCAGCCGGAGGGGAGGGGGTCTGTACAATGAGCAGTTCTTC.

In its sample, this clone was seen a few times. The chain combines TRBV12-3 or TRBV12-4 with TRBJ2-7; TRBD2 matches at 9 bases. The V and J ends lost 5 bases and 5 bases, in that order; junction bases with no gene match: 10. The CDR3 has 15 amino acids. The CDR3 DNA sequence: TGTGCCAGCAGTCCCAGGACTAGCGTAGTCCACGAGCAGTACTTC. It yields the protein CASSPRTSVVHEQYF.

The CDR3 sequence is CATHRAGNYGYTF. CDR3 bases: TGTGCCACCCACAGGGCGGGGAACTATGGCTACACCTTC. The V gene is TRBV12-3 or TRBV12-4, the J gene TRBJ1-2, with a weak D call TRBD1 (6 bases). The V end was cut by 10 bases, the J end by 2 bases, with 14 bases between. This CDR3 contains 13 residues.

V gene TRBV12-3 or TRBV12-4 combines with J gene TRBJ2-7; 11 bases are a match to TRBD2. The length of the CDR3 is 15 residues. With V trimmed by 5 bases and J by 3 bases, 6 bases remained unmatched. This chain's CDR3 is CASSAPSGGLYEQYF. As DNA, the CDR3 is TGTGCCAGCAGTGCCCCTAGCGGGGGGCTCTACGAGCAGTACTTC.

This chain links TRBV20-1 with TRBJ1-1, with D possibly being TRBD1 (6 bases). The V gene's germline CDR1 is DFQATT and CDR2 SNEGSKA (reference sequence). CDR3 length: 13 residues. With 4 bases removed from V and 3 bases from J, the gap between germline ends came to 12 bases. The CDR3 protein is CSATNTGHTEAFF. The CDR3 DNA reads as TGCAGTGCTACGAATACAGGGCACACTGAAGCTTTCTTT.

The chain joins TRBV20-1 to TRBJ1-3, with D uncertain. V lost 3 bases and J 1 base, leaving 7 bases between the germline ends. CDR1 and CDR2 from the germline V gene are DFQATT and SNEGSKA (reference sequence). This CDR3 is 13 amino acids long. The CDR3 sequence: CSARQASGNTIYF. The CDR3 DNA is TGCAGTGCTAGGCAGGCTTCTGGAAACACCATATATTTT.

This chain uses TRBV4-1 with TRBJ2-3; D is possibly TRBD2 (6 bases). V gave up 3 bases and J gave up 0 bases, with 13 bases separating them. Germline V lookup: CDR1 MGHRA, CDR2 YSYEKL. The CDR3 runs to 16 residues. The CDR3 DNA sequence: TGCGCCAGCAGCCATAGGTTAGCGGCTAGCACAGATACGCAGTATTTT. Protein product: CASSHRLAASTDTQYF.

This clone was counted once. The chain carries TRBV7-3 and TRBJ1-6, with 9 nucleotides matching TRBD1. V shed 5 bases, J shed 0 bases, and the junction held 5 bases outside the gene matches. The germline V gene has CDR1 SGHTA and CDR2 FQGTGA. The CDR3 covers 17 residues. The CDR3 reads CASSPGTGSSYNSPLHF. The CDR3 coding sequence is TGTGCCAGCAGCCCAGGGACAGGGAGCTCCTATAATTCACCCCTCCACTTT.

This chain links TRBV6-1 with TRBJ1-5; weak D call: TRBD1 (5 bases). This CDR3 is built from 17 residues. Germline loops: CDR1 MNHNS, CDR2 SASEGT. Trimming took off 5 bases at V and 0 bases at J, with 17 bases between the two ends. CDR3 loop: CASSQTWMGVSNQPQHF. As DNA, the CDR3 is TGTGCCAGCAGTCAGACATGGATGGGGGTTAGCAATCAGCCCCAGCATTTT.

A few counts support this clone. The chain joins TRBV6-2 or TRBV6-3 to TRBJ2-2; D possibly matches TRBD1 or TRBD2 (5 bases each). Trimming cost V 5 bases and J 7 bases, with 8 bases left between them. The CDR3 runs to 12 residues. Germline V gene data show CDR1 as MNHEY and CDR2 as SVGEGT. The CDR3: CASSPGSGELFF. The DNA of the CDR3 is TGTGCCAGCAGTCCAGGGAGCGGGGAGCTGTTTTTT.

A few counts support this clone. J is TRBJ2-7 and V is TRBV6-1, with D possibly being TRBD1 (6 bases). The CDR3 contains 14 residues. CDR1 and CDR2 from the germline V gene are MNHNS and SASEGT. V was clipped by 6 bases and J by 0 bases, with 12 bases between them. The CDR3 loop reads CASRRQVLSYEQYF. The CDR3, as DNA: TGTGCCAGCAGGAGACAGGTCCTCTCCTACGAGCAGTACTTC.

This sequence joins TRBV6-2 or TRBV6-3 and TRBJ2-6, with D perhaps being TRBD1 or TRBD2 (5 bases each). Trimming cost V 2 bases and J 0 bases, with 11 bases left between them. The CDR3 totals 17 residues. Germline values: CDR1 MNHEY, CDR2 SVGEGT. For the CDR3, the DNA is TGTGCCAGCAGTTACGAGGGGCCGTACTCTGGGGCCAACGTCCTGACTTTC. Translation gives CASSYEGPYSGANVLTF.

This clone was seen only a few times. The CDR3 DNA reads as TGCAGTGCCAGGGGGGGCTCCTACAATGAGCAGTTCTTC. Protein sequence: CSARGGSYNEQFF. V usage is TRBV20-1 and J usage is TRBJ2-1; possibly TRBD1 or TRBD2 for D (7 bases each). Per germline, CDR1 DFQATT and CDR2 SNEGSKA (reference sequence). CDR3 size: 13 residues. Trimming removed 6 bases at V and 0 bases at J, with 9 bases between.

The chain carries TRBV5-1 and TRBJ2-2; TRBD2 agrees at 11 bases. The ends lost 0 bases at V and 7 bases at J; junction bases unmatched: 5. The V gene's germline CDR1 is SGHRS and CDR2 YFSETQ. The CDR3 runs 16 residues. For the CDR3, the DNA is TGCGCCAGCAGCTTGGCACTAGCGGGAGTTGTCGGGGAGCTGTTTTTT. Encoded protein: CASSLALAGVVGELFF.

V usage is TRBV20-1 and J usage is TRBJ1-6; D gene uncertain. The CDR3 loop spans 13 amino acids. In germline, CDR1 is DFQATT, CDR2 SNEGSKA (reference sequence). V lost 4 bases and J 7 bases, leaving 11 bases between the germline ends. For the CDR3, the DNA is TGCAGTGCTATGCGGGTTACGAATTCACCCCTCCACTTT. Translating gives CSAMRVTNSPLHF.

This clone was seen at least ten times. This chain links TRBV7-2 with TRBJ2-7; D not certain. The CDR3 runs 11 residues. V lost 1 base and J lost 9, with 7 bases in between. In germline, CDR1 is SGHTA, CDR2 FQGNSA. CDR3 sequence: CASSLDQWQYF. CDR3 nucleotides: TGTGCCAGCAGCTTAGACCAGTGGCAGTACTTC.

This clone was seen only a few times. V usage is TRBV6-2 or TRBV6-3 and J usage is TRBJ1-6; D ambiguous. The length of the CDR3 is 15 residues. V was shortened by 2 bases and J by 7 bases, with 12 bases between the two germline ends. Germline V gene lookup returns CDR1 MNHEY and CDR2 SVGEGT. The CDR3 region is CASSYTPIGNSPLHF. The CDR3 DNA reads TGTGCCAGCAGTTACACCCCCATCGGGAATTCACCCCTCCACTTT.

This chain uses TRBV5-1 with TRBJ1-1; D remains ambiguous. CDR3 length: 13 residues. Germline assignment: CDR1 SGHRS and CDR2 YFSETQ. The V and J ends lost 7 bases and 3 bases respectively, with 13 bases between them. CDR3 amino acids: CASSRGDHTEAFF. CDR3 sequence (DNA): TGCGCCAGCTCTCGGGGAGATCACACTGAAGCTTTCTTT. The variable domain in full, with the rest retrieved from reference TRBV5-1 and TRBJ1-1, is KAGVTQTPRYLIKTRGQQVTLSCSPISGHRSVSWYQQTPGQGLQFLFEYFSETQRNKGNFPGRFSGRQFSNSRSEMNVSTLELGDSALYLCASSRGDHTEAFFGQGTRLTVV.

The chain combines TRBV25-1 with TRBJ1-6; possible D gene TRBD1, 5 bases. The V gene lost 4 bases and the J gene lost 7 bases, with 11 bases spanning the gap. CDR3 length: 14 amino acids. Germline CDR1 reads MGHDK; CDR2 reads SYGVNS. The CDR3 sequence: CASSARQWNSPLHF. The CDR3 bases are TGTGCCAGCAGTGCCCGACAGTGGAATTCACCCCTCCACTTT.

This chain joins TRBV6-1 and TRBJ1-1; D remains unclear. Germline lookup yields CDR1 MNHNS and CDR2 SASEGT. With 4 bases removed from V and 4 bases from J, the gap between germline ends came to 16 bases. This CDR3 region has 15 residues. The CDR3 nucleotides are TGTGCCAGCAGTGCGGCCGGCTGGGAGGGCACTGAAGCTTTCTTT. Protein sequence: CASSAAGWEGTEAFF.

The V and J genes are TRBV28 and TRBJ1-6; D not certain. CDR1 is MDHEN, CDR2 SYDVKM, per germline. This CDR3 comprises 15 residues. V gave up 5 bases and J gave up 7 bases, with 15 bases separating them. The CDR3 loop reads CASSHDPGRNSPLHF. CDR3 coding DNA: TGTGCCAGCAGTCACGACCCAGGAAGAAATTCACCCCTCCACTTT.

The chain joins TRBV4-1 to TRBJ1-2, with D perhaps TRBD1 (5 bases). V was cut by 1 base and J by 4 bases, with 13 bases left in between. This CDR3 is built from 15 residues. CDR1 and CDR2 (germline): MGHRA, YSYEKL. DNA of the CDR3: TGCGCCAGCAGCCAAGTTCTCGGAGGGGTCTATGGCTACACCTTC. This encodes CASSQVLGGVYGYTF.

The chain employs TRBV12-3 or TRBV12-4 and TRBJ2-1; 9 nucleotides line up with TRBD2. J was trimmed by 1 base and V by 4 bases; bases with no gene match: 5. This CDR3 has 16 amino acids. The CDR3 loop is CASSSSSGVSYNEQFF. CDR3 nucleotide sequence: TGTGCCAGCAGTTCCTCTAGCGGGGTTTCCTACAATGAGCAGTTCTTC.

The chain joins TRBV19 to TRBJ1-2; tentatively, D is TRBD1 (5 bases). Germline V gene sequence: CDR1 LNHDA, CDR2 SQIVND (reference sequence). This CDR3 comprises 14 residues. With 5 bases removed from V and 3 bases from J, the gap between germline ends came to 13 bases. For the CDR3, the DNA is TGTGCCAGTAGTGGGACTTGGGTAGACTATGGCTACACCTTC. Amino acid sequence: CASSGTWVDYGYTF.